This TCR beta chain came from a study of shared clonotypes between healthy human individuals. Study-level points and caveats: There were few donors, and this limited the genetic and exposure-history diversity represented.

As concerns this clone: The antigen is not known.

Per the study methods: ImmunoSEQ gave junction-only sequences without quality scores, so filtering differed. Assay used: immunoSEQ multiplex PCR; TCRdb lists only in-frame clones, some missing. V and J calls and clone size are copied from that table; D and trimming were computed from the DNA. The sample has roughly 510,000 clones; 75% to 80% are singletons. The sequenced sample consisted of PBMCs. This receptor was identified in a woman aged 40 to 50 in good health. Some clones in this sample may be carry-over from other donors' samples.

CDR3 region: CAISPGAEQYF. CDR3 coding DNA: TGTGCCATCAGTCCCGGGGCCGAGCAGTACTTC. V usage is TRBV10-3 and J usage is TRBJ2-7; D might be TRBD1 or TRBD2, each matching 5 bases. The CDR3 is 11 amino acids. Deletions cut 5 bases from V and 6 bases from J, with 8 bases between. Germline V CDR1 and CDR2: ENHRY, SYGVKD.